This TCR beta chain is drawn from a study of blood T cell repertoires in COVID-19. Study in general: The United States, Italy and Spain were the sources of the acute and convalescent COVID-19 samples. PBMCs, B-cell-depleted T cells, or T cells provided the cDNA or gDNA that made up the material.

The CDR3 runs 15 residues. J lost 3 bases, V lost 3 bases, and 5 bases had no gene match. Looked up from germline, CDR1 is MDHEN and CDR2 is SYDVKM. Study processing details: How many nucleated cells were present was estimated from reference gene primer amplification. Generated by immunoSEQ multiplex PCR, the TCRdb table keeps only in-frame clones and is missing some. V and J calls and clone size follow that table, whereas D and trimming were derived from the DNA. This table holds about 130,000 clones, around 83% found once. The sequence was obtained from a man between 40 and 49 years old with active or convalescent COVID-19. Sequencing was carried out using peripheral blood. V and J are TRBV28 and TRBJ1-5, with 7 positions matching TRBD1. The CDR3 DNA reads as TGTGCCAGCAGTTTGAGACAGGGTATCAATCAGCCCCAGCATTTT. Residues: CASSLRQGINQPQHF.